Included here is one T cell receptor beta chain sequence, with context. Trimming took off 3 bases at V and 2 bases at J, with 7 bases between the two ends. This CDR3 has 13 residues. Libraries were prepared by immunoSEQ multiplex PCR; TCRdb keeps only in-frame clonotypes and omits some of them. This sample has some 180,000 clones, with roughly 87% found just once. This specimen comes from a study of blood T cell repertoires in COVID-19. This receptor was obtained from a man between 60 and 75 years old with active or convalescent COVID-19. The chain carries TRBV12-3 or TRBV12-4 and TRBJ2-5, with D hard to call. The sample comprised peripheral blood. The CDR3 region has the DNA TGTGCCAGCAGTTTCTGGCCACAAGAGACCCAGTACTTC. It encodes CASSFWPQETQYF.